Shown below are 18 T cell receptor beta chains from a single sample sequenced in a study of blood T cell repertoires in COVID-19. Profiling relied on immunoSEQ multiplex PCR, and the TCRdb table lists in-frame clones only, not all of them. Of hundreds of thousands of clones in the sample, 86% were seen once. Specimen: PBMCs or T cells enriched from blood (not recorded which). These receptors were taken from a woman between 35 and 50 years old with acute COVID-19.

This chain connects TRBV5-1 to TRBJ2-7, with TRBD1 matching over 12 bases. In germline, CDR1 is SGHRS, CDR2 YFSETQ. With V trimmed by 3 bases and J by 7 bases, 8 bases remained unmatched. This CDR3 spans 15 amino acids. This chain's CDR3 is CASSSTGTGGVEQYF. The CDR3 nucleotides are TGCGCCAGCAGCTCCACCGGGACAGGGGGCGTTGAGCAGTACTTC.

The chain employs TRBV18 and TRBJ2-7, with D maybe TRBD2 (7 bases). The germline V gene encodes CDR1 KGHSH and CDR2 LQKENI. V lost 6 bases, J lost 3 bases, and 33 bases lay in between. CDR3 length: 20 amino acids. The CDR3 DNA reads as TGTGCCAGCTCCTCTCAGGGGACCATGGAAACCGGGACTAACCTCTACGAGCAGTACTTC. The encoded protein is CASSSQGTMETGTNLYEQYF.

The chain carries TRBV6-5 and TRBJ2-2, with D maybe TRBD1 (6 bases). V was clipped by 2 bases and J by 4 bases, with 14 bases between them. The CDR3 is 16 amino acids. Per germline, CDR1 MNHEY and CDR2 SVGAGI. CDR3 in amino acids: CASSYPGGAGTGELFF. CDR3 nucleotides: TGTGCCAGCAGTTACCCTGGGGGCGCGGGCACCGGGGAGCTGTTTTTT.

The chain uses TRBV25-1 and TRBJ2-5; perhaps TRBD1 as D (6 bases). CDR1 MGHDK and CDR2 SYGVNS come from the germline V gene. The CDR3 runs 14 residues. With 3 bases removed from V and 0 bases from J, the gap between germline ends came to 8 bases. Here the CDR3 DNA reads TGTGCCAGCAGTGACCGGGACAACCAAGAGACCCAGTACTTC. It codes for CASSDRDNQETQYF.

In DNA, the CDR3 is TGTGCCAGCAGCCTTCGGACTAGCGGGAGCGAGCAGTACTTC. It encodes CASSLRTSGSEQYF. The chain links TRBV7-8 to TRBJ2-7; 13 nucleotides line up with TRBD2. After removal of 5 bases from V and 6 bases from J, the junction contained 4 bases not matched to a gene. The V gene's germline CDR1 is SGHVS and CDR2 FQNEAQ. This CDR3 comprises 14 residues.

The CDR3 coding sequence is TGTGCCAGCAAGAGTCAGGGGTCTGGCTACACCTTC. It encodes CASKSQGSGYTF. The V and J genes are TRBV7-2 and TRBJ1-2, with D perhaps TRBD1 (6 bases). The V gene lost 7 bases and the J gene lost 7 bases, with 13 bases spanning the gap. The CDR3 sequence is 12 residues long. Germline CDR1 is SGHTA and CDR2 is FQGNSA.

V is TRBV12-5 and J is TRBJ2-1, with 10 bases aligning to TRBD1. Germline V gene data show CDR1 as LGHNT and CDR2 as FRNRAP. The ends lost 1 base at V and 5 bases at J; junction bases unmatched: 5. This CDR3 region has 16 residues. The CDR3 nucleotides are TGTGCTAGTGGTTTGGGCCGGGACAGGGGAAACAATGAGCAGTTCTTC. This sequence encodes CASGLGRDRGNNEQFF.

The chain couples TRBV5-1 to TRBJ1-1, with 10 bases fitting TRBD1. The CDR3 runs to 17 residues. V shed 3 bases, J shed 1 base, and the junction held 9 bases outside the gene matches. CDR1 and CDR2 from the germline V gene are SGHRS and YFSETQ. CDR3 sequence (DNA): TGCGCCAGCAGCTCAGGGACAGGGGCCCTCAGGAACACTGAAGCTTTCTTT. It codes for CASSSGTGALRNTEAFF. Looking up the rest from reference TRBV5-1 and TRBJ1-1 gives the full variable domain: KAGVTQTPRYLIKTRGQQVTLSCSPISGHRSVSWYQQTPGQGLQFLFEYFSETQRNKGNFPGRFSGRQFSNSRSEMNVSTLELGDSALYLCASSSGTGALRNTEAFFGQGTRLTVV.

This chain uses TRBV30 with TRBJ2-1, with TRBD2 matching over 10 bases. CDR3 length: 14 amino acids. V lost 6 bases to trimming and J lost 6 bases; unmatched junction nucleotides: 8. Germline CDR1 is GTSNPN and CDR2 is SVGIG (reference sequence). The CDR3 DNA is TGTGCCTGCTTGAAAGCGGGAGGGCCCAATGAGCAGTTCTTC. This encodes CACLKAGGPNEQFF.

The rearrangement joins TRBV3-1 (or the pseudogene TRBV3-2) to TRBJ2-7; tentatively, D is TRBD2 (5 bases). The CDR3 sequence is 14 residues long. V was shortened by 3 bases and J by 4 bases, with 13 bases between the two germline ends. Germline-derived CDR1 and CDR2 are LGHDT and YNNKEL (reference sequence). In DNA form, the CDR3 reads TGTGCCAGCAGCCAGGCCTTTGGGAGTTACGAGCAGTACTTC. Translation gives CASSQAFGSYEQYF.

The chain carries TRBV7-9 and TRBJ2-7; tentatively, D is TRBD2 (5 bases). Per the germline V gene, CDR1 is SEHNR and CDR2 is FQNEAQ (reference sequence). Trimming cost V 4 bases and J 1 base, with 17 bases left between them. The CDR3 extends over 16 amino acids. The CDR3 sequence: CASSSETQRKSYEQYF. As DNA, the CDR3 is TGTGCCAGCAGCTCCGAAACCCAGCGGAAGTCCTACGAGCAGTACTTC.

This chain uses TRBV1 with TRBJ2-6; the tabulated D call, TRBD2, remains unverified against the DNA. TRBV1 is classified as a pseudogene. The CDR3 is 21 residues long. CDR3 nucleotides: TGCACCAGCAGCCAGGCCAAATCGGGACTAGCGGACATCTCTGGGGCCAACGTCCTGACTTTC. It is translated as CTSSQAKSGLADISGANVLTF.

The J gene is TRBJ2-3, the V gene TRBV11-3; 9 bases agree with TRBD2. The J segment lost 6 bases and the V segment lost 6 bases, leaving 4 bases of the junction unmatched. The CDR3 extends over 13 amino acids. CDR1 and CDR2 (germline): SGHNT, YENEEA. The CDR3 loop reads CASSRTSADTQYF. The CDR3 region has the DNA TGTGCCAGCAGTCGGACTAGCGCCGATACGCAGTATTTT.

The CDR3 sequence is CALGASGSYEQYF. DNA for the CDR3: TGTGCCCTTGGCGCTAGCGGGAGCTACGAGCAGTACTTC. This chain joins TRBV5-4 and TRBJ2-7; TRBD2 matches at 10 bases. The CDR3 runs to 13 residues. J was trimmed by 3 bases and V by 10 bases; bases with no gene match: 7. Germline-derived CDR1 and CDR2 are SGHNT and YYREEE (reference sequence).

V gene TRBV11-3 combines with J gene TRBJ1-1, with D uncertain. This CDR3 region has 13 residues. The ends were cut back, 1 base at V and 6 bases at J, with 9 bases in the middle. Germline V CDR1 and CDR2: SGHNT, YENEEA. In nucleotides, the CDR3 is TGTGCCAGCAGCTTAGGGGCAAGCTCTGAAGCTTTCTTT. Amino acids: CASSLGASSEAFF. The variable domain in full, with the rest retrieved from reference TRBV11-3 and TRBJ1-1, is EAGVVQSPRYKIIEKKQPVAFWCNPISGHNTLYWYLQNLGQGPELLIRYENEEAVDDSQLPKDRFSAERLKGVDSTLKIQPAELGDSAVYLCASSLGASSEAFFGQGTRLTVV.

The chain is built from TRBV4-1 and TRBJ2-5; no clear D gene. V lost 4 bases and J 3 bases, leaving 6 bases between the germline ends. The CDR3 runs to 12 residues. Germline V gene lookup returns CDR1 MGHRA and CDR2 YSYEKL. Written as DNA, the CDR3 is TGCGCCAGCAGCCGTATCGAAGAGACCCAGTACTTC. Protein product: CASSRIEETQYF.

This rearrangement joins TRBV5-1 to TRBJ1-6; TRBD1 matches at 7 bases. The V and J ends lost 0 bases and 7 bases, in that order; junction bases with no gene match: 1. The CDR3 is 14 amino acids. Germline loops: CDR1 SGHRS, CDR2 YFSETQ. The DNA for the CDR3 is TGCGCCAGCAGCTTGGGGGACAGCAATTCACCCCTCCACTTT. This codes for CASSLGDSNSPLHF.

V is TRBV24-1 and J is TRBJ2-1, with 9 bases aligning to TRBD2. The V gene end was trimmed by 5 bases and the J gene end by 6 bases; junction bases not matched to a gene: 4. The CDR3 covers 14 residues. Germline V lookup: CDR1 KGHDR, CDR2 SFDVKD. The CDR3 DNA is TGTGCCACCAGTGTGACTAGCGGAACCAATGAGCAGTTCTTC. Residues: CATSVTSGTNEQFF.